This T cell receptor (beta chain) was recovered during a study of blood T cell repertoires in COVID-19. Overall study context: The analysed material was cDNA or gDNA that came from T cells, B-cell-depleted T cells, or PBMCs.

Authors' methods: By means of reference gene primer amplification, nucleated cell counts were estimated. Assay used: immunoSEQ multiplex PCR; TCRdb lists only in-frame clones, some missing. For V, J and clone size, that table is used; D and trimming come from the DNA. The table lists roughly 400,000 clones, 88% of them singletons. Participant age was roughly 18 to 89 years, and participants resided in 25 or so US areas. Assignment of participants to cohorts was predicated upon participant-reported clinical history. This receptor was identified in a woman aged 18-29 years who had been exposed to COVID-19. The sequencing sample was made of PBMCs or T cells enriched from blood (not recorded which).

The CDR3 spells CASSQFSTFSNQPQHF. The CDR3 DNA is TGTGCCAGTAGTCAGTTCAGTACCTTTAGCAATCAGCCCCAGCATTTT. The rearrangement links TRBV19 to TRBJ1-5; D gene unclear. Looked up from germline, CDR1 is LNHDA and CDR2 is SQIVND (reference sequence). V was cut by 5 bases and J by 0 bases, with 14 bases left in between. The CDR3 length is 16 residues.